The T cell receptor (beta chain) under discussion was sequenced for a study of blood T cell repertoires in COVID-19. Study at large: Samples of COVID-19 (acute and convalescent) were obtained from the United States, Italy and Spain. PBMCs, B-cell-depleted T cells, or T cells provided the cDNA or gDNA that made up the material.

The CDR3 has 15 amino acids. V was clipped by 6 bases and J by 6 bases; unmatched bases: 15. Germline CDR1 and CDR2: SGHRS and YFSETQ. In the study's own analysis: Amplification from reference gene primers served as the basis for estimated nucleated cell counts. Only in-frame clones appear in the TCRdb table, and some are missing; sequencing was by immunoSEQ multiplex PCR. The D gene and trimming were derived from the DNA, and the V and J assignments and clone size from that table. This repertoire shows over 100,000 clones, about 91% found once; its top ten account for roughly 4.2%. The rearrangement uses TRBV5-1 and TRBJ2-7, with 7 positions matching TRBD2. Material for sequencing was peripheral blood. The receptor was isolated from a man younger than 35 with acute or convalescent COVID-19. The CDR3 bases are TGCGCCAGCAAAAACAAGACGGGGGGTACCGGCGAGCAGTACTTC. Translated: CASKNKTGGTGEQYF.